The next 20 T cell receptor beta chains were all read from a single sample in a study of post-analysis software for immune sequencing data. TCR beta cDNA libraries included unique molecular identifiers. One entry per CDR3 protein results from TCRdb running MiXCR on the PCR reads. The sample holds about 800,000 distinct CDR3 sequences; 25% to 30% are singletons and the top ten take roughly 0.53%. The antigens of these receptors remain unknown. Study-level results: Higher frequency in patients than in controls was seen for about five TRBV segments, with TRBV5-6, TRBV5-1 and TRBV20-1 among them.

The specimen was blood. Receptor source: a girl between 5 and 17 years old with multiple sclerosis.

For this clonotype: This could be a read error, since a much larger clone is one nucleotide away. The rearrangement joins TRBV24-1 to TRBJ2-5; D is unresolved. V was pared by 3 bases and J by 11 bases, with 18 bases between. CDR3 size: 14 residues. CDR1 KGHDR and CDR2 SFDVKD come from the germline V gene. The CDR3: CATSDTPLMGEQYF. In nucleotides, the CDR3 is TGTGCCACCAGTGATACCCCACTGATGGGTGAGCAGTACTTC.

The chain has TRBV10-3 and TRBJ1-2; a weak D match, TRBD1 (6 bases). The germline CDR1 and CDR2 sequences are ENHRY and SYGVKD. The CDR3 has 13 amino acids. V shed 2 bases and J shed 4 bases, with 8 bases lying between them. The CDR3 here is CAISEKGGYGYTF. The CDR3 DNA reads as TGTGCCATCAGTGAGAAAGGGGGCTATGGCTACACCTTC.

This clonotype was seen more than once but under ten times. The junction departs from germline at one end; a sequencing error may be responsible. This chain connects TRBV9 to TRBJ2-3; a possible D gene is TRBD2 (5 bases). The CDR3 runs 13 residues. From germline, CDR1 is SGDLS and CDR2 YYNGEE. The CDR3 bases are TGTGCCAGTAGCGTTATCATGACAGATACGCAGTATTTT. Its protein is CASSVIMTDTQYF.

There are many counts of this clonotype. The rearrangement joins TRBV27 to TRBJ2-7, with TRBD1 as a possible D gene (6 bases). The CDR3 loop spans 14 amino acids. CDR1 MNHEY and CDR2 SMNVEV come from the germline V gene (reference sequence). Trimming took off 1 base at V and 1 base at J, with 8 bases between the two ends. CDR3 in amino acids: CASSLYRVSYEQYF. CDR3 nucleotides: TGTGCCAGCAGTTTATACAGGGTGTCCTACGAGCAGTACTTC.

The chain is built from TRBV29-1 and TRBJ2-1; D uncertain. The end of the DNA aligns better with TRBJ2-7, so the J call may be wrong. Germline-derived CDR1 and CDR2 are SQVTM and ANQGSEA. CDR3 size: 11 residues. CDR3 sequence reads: CSVGRSNEQYF. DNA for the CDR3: TGCAGCGTTGGCAGGTCCAATGAGCAGTACTTC.

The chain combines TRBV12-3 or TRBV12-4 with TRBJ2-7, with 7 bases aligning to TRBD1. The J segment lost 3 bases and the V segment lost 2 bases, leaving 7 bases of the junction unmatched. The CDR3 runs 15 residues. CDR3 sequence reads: CASSLRTGAGYEQYF. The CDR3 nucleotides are TGTGCCAGCAGTTTACGAACAGGGGCAGGCTACGAGCAGTACTTC.

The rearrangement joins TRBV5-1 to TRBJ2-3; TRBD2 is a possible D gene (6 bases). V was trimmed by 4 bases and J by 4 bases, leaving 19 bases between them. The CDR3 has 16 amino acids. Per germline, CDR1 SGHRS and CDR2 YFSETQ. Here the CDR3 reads CASSTVTSPGADTQYF. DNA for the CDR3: TGCGCCAGCAGCACCGTCACCTCCCCGGGGGCAGATACGCAGTATTTT.

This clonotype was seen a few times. The CDR3: CASSDRRSYNEQFF. In nucleotides, the CDR3 is TGCGCCAGCAGCGACAGACGCTCCTACAATGAGCAGTTCTTC. The V call is TRBV5-1, the J call TRBJ2-1; D possibly corresponds to TRBD1 (5 bases). V lost 4 bases and J 0 bases, leaving 8 bases between the germline ends. CDR1 SGHRS and CDR2 YFSETQ come from the germline V gene. This CDR3 spans 14 amino acids.

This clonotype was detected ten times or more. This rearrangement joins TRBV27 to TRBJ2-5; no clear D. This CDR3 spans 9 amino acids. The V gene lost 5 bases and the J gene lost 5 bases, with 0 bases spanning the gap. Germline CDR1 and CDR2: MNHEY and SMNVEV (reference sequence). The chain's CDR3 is CASSETQYF. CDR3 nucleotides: TGTGCCAGCAGTGAGACCCAGTACTTC.

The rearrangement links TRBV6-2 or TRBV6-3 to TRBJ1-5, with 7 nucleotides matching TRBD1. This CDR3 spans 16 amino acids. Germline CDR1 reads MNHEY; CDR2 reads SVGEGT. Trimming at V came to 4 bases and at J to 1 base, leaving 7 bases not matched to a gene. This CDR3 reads CASSSRQGGSNQPQHF. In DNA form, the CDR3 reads TGTGCCAGCAGTTCCAGACAGGGCGGGAGCAATCAGCCCCAGCATTTT.

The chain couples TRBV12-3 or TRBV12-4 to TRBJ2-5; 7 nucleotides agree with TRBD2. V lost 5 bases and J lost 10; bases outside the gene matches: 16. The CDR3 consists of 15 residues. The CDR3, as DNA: TGTGCCAGCAGTCCAAGCGGGAACCCCTGGCGGGACCAGTACTTC. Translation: CASSPSGNPWRDQYF.

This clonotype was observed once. DNA for the CDR3: TGTGCCAGCAGTCTCCGTGCGGTCAAAGAGACCCAGTTCTTC. It translates to CASSLRAVKETQFF. J is TRBJ2-1 and V is TRBV12-3 or TRBV12-4; D unclear. The CDR3 length is 14 residues. Trimming removed 5 bases at V and 13 bases at J, with 21 bases between.

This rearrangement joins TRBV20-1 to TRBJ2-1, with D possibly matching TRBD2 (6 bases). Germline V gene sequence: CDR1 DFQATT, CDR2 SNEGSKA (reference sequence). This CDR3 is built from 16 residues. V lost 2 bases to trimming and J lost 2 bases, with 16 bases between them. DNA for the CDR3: TGCAGTGCTAGATTTCTTAGCGGAGGGGCCTACAATGAGCAGTTCTTC. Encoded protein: CSARFLSGGAYNEQFF.

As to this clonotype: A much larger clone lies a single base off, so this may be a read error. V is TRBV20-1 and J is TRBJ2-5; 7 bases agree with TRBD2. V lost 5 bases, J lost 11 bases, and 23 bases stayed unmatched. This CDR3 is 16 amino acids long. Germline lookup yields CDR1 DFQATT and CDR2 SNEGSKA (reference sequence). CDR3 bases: TGCAGTGCTCCCGAGGTTGGGAGGGCAAAAAGTGGGGCGCAGTACTTC. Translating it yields CSAPEVGRAKSGAQYF.

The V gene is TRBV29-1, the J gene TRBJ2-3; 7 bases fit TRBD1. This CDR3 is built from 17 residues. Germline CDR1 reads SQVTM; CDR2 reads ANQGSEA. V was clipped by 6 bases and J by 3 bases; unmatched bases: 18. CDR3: CSVLRIPDRVPTDTQYF. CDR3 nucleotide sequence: TGCAGCGTCCTCCGTATCCCCGACAGGGTGCCAACAGATACGCAGTATTTT.

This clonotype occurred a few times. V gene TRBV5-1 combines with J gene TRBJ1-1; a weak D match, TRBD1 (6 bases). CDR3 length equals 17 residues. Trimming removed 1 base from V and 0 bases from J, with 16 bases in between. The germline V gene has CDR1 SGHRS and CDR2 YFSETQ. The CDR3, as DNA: TGCGCCAGCAGCTTGCCGCCCCGACAGGCGATGAACACTGAAGCTTTCTTT. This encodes CASSLPPRQAMNTEAFF.

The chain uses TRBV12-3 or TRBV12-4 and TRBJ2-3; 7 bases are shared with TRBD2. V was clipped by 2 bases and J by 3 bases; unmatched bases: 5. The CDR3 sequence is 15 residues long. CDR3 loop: CASSLSGARTDTQYF. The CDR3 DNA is TGTGCCAGCAGTTTAAGCGGGGCGAGAACAGATACGCAGTATTTT.

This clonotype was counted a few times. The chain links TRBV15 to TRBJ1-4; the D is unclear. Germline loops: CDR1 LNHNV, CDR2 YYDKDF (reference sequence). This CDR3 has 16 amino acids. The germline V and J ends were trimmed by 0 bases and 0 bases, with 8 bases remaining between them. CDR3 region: CATSRDLLATNEKLFF. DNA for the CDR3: TGTGCCACCAGCAGAGATCTCTTGGCAACTAATGAAAAACTGTTTTTT.

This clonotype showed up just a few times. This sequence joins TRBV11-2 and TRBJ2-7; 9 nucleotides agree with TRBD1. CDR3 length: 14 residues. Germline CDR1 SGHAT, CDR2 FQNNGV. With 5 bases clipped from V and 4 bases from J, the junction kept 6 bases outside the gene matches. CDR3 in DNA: TGTGCCAGCAGCAGAGGACAGGGGTGGTACGAGCAGTACTTC. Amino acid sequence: CASSRGQGWYEQYF.

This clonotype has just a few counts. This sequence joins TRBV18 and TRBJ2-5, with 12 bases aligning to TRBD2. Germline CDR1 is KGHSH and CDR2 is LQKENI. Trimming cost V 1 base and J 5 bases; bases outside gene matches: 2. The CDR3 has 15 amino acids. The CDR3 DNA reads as TGTGCCAGCTCACCACGGACTAGCGGGACGGAGACCCAGTACTTC. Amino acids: CASSPRTSGTETQYF.